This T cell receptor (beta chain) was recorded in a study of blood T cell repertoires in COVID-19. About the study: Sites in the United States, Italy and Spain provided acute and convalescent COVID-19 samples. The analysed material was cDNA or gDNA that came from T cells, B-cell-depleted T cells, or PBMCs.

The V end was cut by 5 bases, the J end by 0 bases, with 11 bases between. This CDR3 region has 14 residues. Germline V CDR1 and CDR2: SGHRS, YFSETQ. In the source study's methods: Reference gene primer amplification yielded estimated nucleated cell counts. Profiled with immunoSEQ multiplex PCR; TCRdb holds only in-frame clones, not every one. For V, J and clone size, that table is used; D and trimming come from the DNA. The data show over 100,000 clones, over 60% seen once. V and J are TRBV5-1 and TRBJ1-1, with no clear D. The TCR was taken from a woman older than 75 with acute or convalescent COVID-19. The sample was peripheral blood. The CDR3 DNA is TGCGCCAGCAGGATCCAGATCATGAACACTGAAGCTTTCTTT. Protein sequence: CASRIQIMNTEAFF.